This T cell receptor beta chain was recovered during a study of beta chain features in type 1 diabetes. There was one heparinised blood draw per donor, averaging around 100 mL. V gave up 4 bases and J gave up 5 bases; unmatched junction bases: 3. Germline V lookup: CDR1 MRHNA, CDR2 SNTAGT. The CDR3 has 13 amino acids. Sequencing targeted expressed TCRB transcripts, as all isolated RNA had been reverse transcribed. Only in-frame clones appear in the TCRdb table, and some are missing; sequencing was by immunoSEQ multiplex PCR. The sample yields about 150,000 clones, 9% to 12% seen once. In regard to this clone: Its cognate antigen is unknown.

Whole-study findings and limits: All four CD4+ subsets from Type 1 diabetes patients carried moderately but significantly shorter TCRB CDR3s. At VDJ recombination sites, type 1 diabetes patients had fewer insertions and more deleted nucleotides.

The source material was central memory CD4+ T cells from blood. The sequence derives from a man aged 25 to 40 with type 1 diabetes. The genes are TRBV6-4 and TRBJ2-3; 7 bases align to TRBD2. The CDR3 reads CASSGQRGDTQYF. The CDR3 nucleotides are TGTGCCAGCAGTGGTCAGCGGGGAGATACGCAGTATTTT.